The rows below give T cell receptor beta chains drawn from one sample of a study of technical replicates of blood from a few donors. Profiled with immunoSEQ multiplex PCR; TCRdb holds only in-frame clones, not every one. The repertoire includes around 65,000 clones, 80% to 90% of them detected once, and 3.5% to 5% sits in the top ten. The source material was PBMCs. These receptor sequences come from a human donor in good health. Some clones in this sample may be carry-over from other donors' samples. Both conserved end residues are part of each CDR3. A D gene is named only where the DNA matches it firmly. A row's size may be missing; if present it is once, few, many or a size class.

clone size: few
J gene: TRBJ2-3
V gene: TRBV6-4
D gene: TRBD1
CDR3 protein: CASSAQGTGSPDTQYF
CDR3 DNA: TGTGCCAGCAGCGCTCAGGGGACAGGGTCTCCAGATACGCAGTATTTT

clone size: few
J gene: TRBJ1-2
V gene: TRBV10-3
D gene: NA
CDR3 protein: CAISVLQESGYTF
CDR3 DNA: TGTGCCATCAGTGTTTTGCAGGAATCTGGCTACACCTTC

clone size: NA
J gene: TRBJ2-5
V gene: TRBV6-6
D gene: NA
CDR3 protein: CASSYGQPGTQYF
CDR3 DNA: TGTGCCAGCAGTTACGGGCAGCCCGGGACCCAGTACTTC

clone size: NA
J gene: TRBJ2-7
V gene: TRBV7-9
D gene: TRBD2
CDR3 protein: CASSPPTSGFSYEQYF
CDR3 DNA: TGTGCCAGCAGCCCGCCGACTAGCGGCTTCTCCTACGAGCAGTACTTC

clone size: NA
J gene: TRBJ2-5
V gene: TRBV5-1
D gene: NA
CDR3 protein: CASSLRETQYF
CDR3 DNA: TGCGCCAGCAGCTTGCGAGAGACCCAGTACTTC

clone size: NA
J gene: TRBJ2-7
V gene: TRBV7-9
D gene: TRBD1
CDR3 protein: CASSLEGDRGFREQYF
CDR3 DNA: TGTGCCAGCAGCTTAGAGGGGGACAGGGGGTTCCGCGAGCAGTACTTC

clone size: NA
J gene: TRBJ1-2
V gene: TRBV6-5
D gene: TRBD1
CDR3 protein: CASRGTATNYGYTF
CDR3 DNA: TGTGCCAGCAGAGGGACAGCAACTAACTATGGCTACACCTTC

clone size: NA
J gene: TRBJ1-1
V gene: TRBV7-9
D gene: NA
CDR3 protein: CAGDSLGNTEAFF
CDR3 DNA: TGTGCCGGAGACAGCCTCGGTAACACTGAAGCTTTCTTT

clone size: NA
J gene: TRBJ1-4
V gene: TRBV4-3
D gene: NA
CDR3 protein: CASSQGLAGANEKLFF
CDR3 DNA: TGCGCCAGCAGCCAAGGTCTAGCAGGGGCTAATGAAAAACTGTTTTTT

clone size: NA
J gene: TRBJ2-7
V gene: TRBV7-2
D gene: TRBD2
CDR3 protein: CASSSRLGGRLDEQYF
CDR3 DNA: TGTGCCAGCAGCTCACGACTAGGCGGGAGACTGGACGAGCAGTACTTC

clone size: NA
J gene: TRBJ1-3
V gene: TRBV5-1
D gene: TRBD1
CDR3 protein: CASSPNAGQGSGNTIYF
CDR3 DNA: TGCGCCAGCAGCCCAAACGCCGGACAGGGATCTGGAAACACCATATATTTT

clone size: NA
J gene: TRBJ2-7
V gene: TRBV6-5
D gene: TRBD1
CDR3 protein: CASSQTDRGHEQYF
CDR3 DNA: TGTGCCAGCAGCCAAACGGACAGGGGCCACGAGCAGTACTTC

clone size: NA
J gene: TRBJ2-1
V gene: TRBV7-2
D gene: TRBD2
CDR3 protein: CASSRGGGSGRGSYNEQFF
CDR3 DNA: TGTGCCAGCAGTCGAGGGGGGGGTAGCGGGAGGGGTTCCTACAATGAGCAGTTCTTC

clone size: NA
J gene: TRBJ2-1
V gene: TRBV11-3
D gene: TRBD1
CDR3 protein: CASSTRQGASYNEQFF
CDR3 DNA: TGTGCCAGCAGCACCCGGCAGGGGGCTTCGTACAATGAGCAGTTCTTC

clone size: NA
J gene: TRBJ2-7
V gene: TRBV7-3
D gene: NA
CDR3 protein: CASSLIGTSIGEQYF
CDR3 DNA: TGTGCCAGCAGCTTAATTGGGACTTCCATCGGCGAGCAGTACTTC

clone size: NA
J gene: TRBJ2-3
V gene: TRBV18
D gene: NA
CDR3 protein: CASSPPGTDTQYF
CDR3 DNA: TGTGCCAGCTCACCCCCGGGCACAGATACGCAGTATTTT

clone size: NA
J gene: TRBJ2-7
V gene: TRBV9
D gene: NA
CDR3 protein: CASSVGASVVEQYF
CDR3 DNA: TGTGCCAGCAGCGTAGGGGCTAGCGTGGTCGAGCAGTACTTC

clone size: NA
J gene: TRBJ2-1
V gene: TRBV2
D gene: NA
CDR3 protein: CASSRERTSYNEQFF
CDR3 DNA: TGTGCCAGCAGTCGTGAGCGGACCTCCTACAATGAGCAGTTCTTC

clone size: NA
J gene: TRBJ2-3
V gene: TRBV13
D gene: TRBD1
CDR3 protein: CASSPTGVTDTQYF
CDR3 DNA: TGTGCCAGCAGCCCGACAGGGGTGACAGATACGCAGTATTTT

clone size: NA
J gene: TRBJ2-7
V gene: TRBV6-1
D gene: NA
CDR3 protein: CASSEATSLEQYF
CDR3 DNA: TGTGCCAGCAGTGAAGCTACTAGTCTCGAGCAGTACTTC

clone size: NA
J gene: TRBJ1-1
V gene: TRBV18
D gene: NA
CDR3 protein: CASSPNEGVNTEAFF
CDR3 DNA: TGTGCCAGCTCACCAAACGAAGGGGTGAACACTGAAGCTTTCTTT

clone size: NA
J gene: TRBJ2-1
V gene: TRBV18
D gene: NA
CDR3 protein: CASSPPGFGSTPPNEQFF
CDR3 DNA: TGTGCCAGCTCACCACCGGGCTTCGGCTCCACACCCCCCAATGAGCAGTTCTTC

clone size: NA
J gene: TRBJ1-4
V gene: TRBV9
D gene: TRBD1
CDR3 protein: CASSPREGQGEGEKLFF
CDR3 DNA: TGTGCCAGCAGCCCGAGGGAGGGACAGGGGGAGGGTGAAAAACTGTTTTTT

clone size: NA
J gene: TRBJ2-2
V gene: TRBV27
D gene: TRBD1
CDR3 protein: CASSPRRDRVVTGELFF
CDR3 DNA: TGTGCCAGCAGTCCCAGGAGGGACAGGGTAGTAACCGGGGAGCTGTTTTTT

clone size: NA
J gene: TRBJ2-5
V gene: TRBV11-2
D gene: TRBD2
CDR3 protein: CASKVSRGGETQYF
CDR3 DNA: TGTGCCAGCAAGGTCAGCCGGGGGGGAGAGACCCAGTACTTC

clone size: NA
J gene: TRBJ2-1
V gene: TRBV27
D gene: NA
CDR3 protein: CATGQSYSTYNEQFF
CDR3 DNA: TGTGCCACAGGACAGTCTTACTCCACCTACAATGAGCAGTTCTTC

clone size: NA
J gene: TRBJ2-3
V gene: TRBV9
D gene: NA
CDR3 protein: CASSVGGEPTDTQYF
CDR3 DNA: TGTGCCAGCAGCGTAGGCGGGGAGCCCACAGATACGCAGTATTTT

clone size: NA
J gene: TRBJ2-3
V gene: TRBV4-1
D gene: TRBD1
CDR3 protein: CASSLGGQMGTQYF
CDR3 DNA: TGCGCCAGCAGCCTAGGGGGCCAGATGGGTACGCAGTATTTT

clone size: NA
J gene: TRBJ2-4
V gene: TRBV7-9
D gene: NA
CDR3 protein: CASSLAGVGAKNIQYF
CDR3 DNA: TGTGCCAGCAGCTTAGCAGGGGTTGGGGCCAAAAACATTCAGTACTTC

clone size: few
J gene: TRBJ1-1
V gene: TRBV14
D gene: NA
CDR3 protein: CASSHSRPNTEAFF
CDR3 DNA: TGTGCCAGCAGCCACAGCAGGCCGAACACTGAAGCTTTCTTT

clone size: once
J gene: TRBJ1-3
V gene: TRBV19
D gene: TRBD1
CDR3 protein: CASSFDRGSGNTIYF
CDR3 DNA: TGTGCCAGTAGTTTCGACAGGGGCTCTGGAAACACCATATATTTT

clone size: NA
J gene: TRBJ2-1
V gene: TRBV18
D gene: TRBD2
CDR3 protein: CASSPGTSGSYNEQFF
CDR3 DNA: TGTGCCAGCTCACCGGGGACTAGCGGGAGTTACAATGAGCAGTTCTTC

clone size: NA
J gene: TRBJ2-7
V gene: TRBV10-3
D gene: TRBD1
CDR3 protein: CAIRRQGSNEQYF
CDR3 DNA: TGTGCCATCAGAAGACAGGGGAGCAACGAGCAGTACTTC

clone size: NA
J gene: TRBJ1-5
V gene: TRBV6-1
D gene: NA
CDR3 protein: CASNGVEGRQPQHF
CDR3 DNA: TGTGCCAGCAACGGGGTGGAGGGAAGGCAGCCCCAGCATTTT

clone size: NA
J gene: TRBJ2-1
V gene: TRBV7-6
D gene: TRBD1
CDR3 protein: CASSIRDRRYNEQFF
CDR3 DNA: TGTGCCAGCAGCATCCGGGACAGGCGATACAATGAGCAGTTCTTC

clone size: NA
J gene: TRBJ2-7
V gene: TRBV6-5
D gene: NA
CDR3 protein: CASSTGFPHEQYF
CDR3 DNA: TGTGCCAGCTCCACGGGGTTTCCCCACGAGCAGTACTTC

clone size: NA
J gene: TRBJ2-2
V gene: TRBV11-3
D gene: NA
CDR3 protein: CASSDQTSGELFF
CDR3 DNA: TGTGCCAGCAGCGACCAGACAAGCGGGGAGCTGTTTTTT